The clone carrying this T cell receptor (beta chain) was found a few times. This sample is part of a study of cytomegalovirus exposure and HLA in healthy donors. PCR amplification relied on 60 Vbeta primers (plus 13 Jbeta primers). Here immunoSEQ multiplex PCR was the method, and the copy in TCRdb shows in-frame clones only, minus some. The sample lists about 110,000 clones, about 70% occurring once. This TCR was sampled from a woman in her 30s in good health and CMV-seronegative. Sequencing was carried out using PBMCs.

The CDR3 reads CASSEWAGDNEKLFF. CDR3 DNA sequence: TGCGCCAGCAGTGAGTGGGCAGGTGACAATGAAAAACTGTTTTTT. This chain joins TRBV10-1 and TRBJ1-4, with D hard to call. The germline gives CDR1 WNHNN, CDR2 SYGVQD (reference sequence). The CDR3 loop spans 15 amino acids. V lost 1 base and J 5 bases, leaving 11 bases between the germline ends.